These 32 T cell receptor beta chains originate from one sample sequenced in a study of T cells in localized non-small cell lung cancer. Assay used: immunoSEQ multiplex PCR; TCRdb lists only in-frame clones, some missing. This sample has about 1,200 clones; 27% occur once, and the top ten carry around a sixth. Material: lung tumor tissue, obtained before any cancer treatment. The receptors originated from a female donor over 55 with stage III squamous cell lung carcinoma.

This clone is large within its sample. The CDR3 region has the DNA TGTGCCAGCAAGGGACAGATGAACACTGAAGCTTTCTTT. Residues: CASKGQMNTEAFF. The J gene is TRBJ1-1, the V gene TRBV6-8, with 7 bases fitting TRBD1. Germline trimming cut 7 bases from V and 0 bases from J; bases unmatched to any gene: 2. The CDR3 has 13 amino acids. Germline CDR1 reads MNHGY; CDR2 reads SAAAGT.

The count of this clone is one. V gene TRBV28 combines with J gene TRBJ1-6, with D unresolved. V lost 4 bases and J 4 bases, leaving 17 bases between the germline ends. The CDR3 has 17 amino acids. Germline V gene lookup returns CDR1 MDHEN and CDR2 SYDVKM. Here the CDR3 reads CASSYGLTIRYNSPLHF. The CDR3 DNA follows: TGTGCCAGCAGTTATGGGTTGACGATCAGATATAATTCACCCCTCCACTTT.

The chain recombines TRBV6-8 with TRBJ2-1; 12 bases are shared with TRBD2. The ends lost 10 bases at V and 10 bases at J; junction bases unmatched: 20. This CDR3 is built from 17 residues. In germline, CDR1 is MNHGY, CDR2 SAAAGT. The CDR3 reads CATKRASRTSGKEEQFF. As DNA, the CDR3 is TGTGCCACCAAACGGGCATCCCGGACTAGCGGGAAGGAAGAGCAGTTCTTC.

V is TRBV19 and J is TRBJ1-5, with 9 nucleotides matching TRBD1. The CDR3 is 15 residues long. Germline V lookup: CDR1 LNHDA, CDR2 SQIVND (reference sequence). V was pared by 5 bases and J by 4 bases, with 6 bases of the junction left unmatched. CDR3 DNA: TGTGCCAGTAGTCCCCGGGACAGGGCGAATCAGCCCCAGCATTTT. Translation gives CASSPRDRANQPQHF.

This clone has more than one count but fewer than ten. The J gene is TRBJ2-2, the V gene TRBV9; D is unresolved. The germline gives CDR1 SGDLS, CDR2 YYNGEE. V dropped 2 bases and J dropped 4 bases, with 12 bases sitting between them. The CDR3 is 15 amino acids. CDR3 amino acids: CASSVQNTGTGELFF. The CDR3 DNA is TGTGCCAGCAGCGTCCAGAACACGGGCACCGGGGAGCTGTTTTTT.

CDR3 region: CASSHPIARLAPTSTDTQYF. DNA for the CDR3: TGTGCCAGCAGCCACCCAATCGCTCGACTAGCGCCGACTAGCACAGATACGCAGTATTTT. The V gene is TRBV28, the J gene TRBJ2-3; TRBD2 matches at 8 bases. The junction had 20 bases not matched to a gene; V was cut back by 6 bases and J by 0 bases. CDR1 MDHEN and CDR2 SYDVKM come from the germline V gene. The CDR3 runs 20 residues.

The V and J genes are TRBV5-1 and TRBJ1-1, with D perhaps TRBD1 (5 bases). The germline V and J ends were trimmed by 2 bases and 1 base, with 9 bases remaining between them. Germline CDR1 SGHRS, CDR2 YFSETQ. The CDR3 covers 14 residues. The CDR3 DNA reads TGCGCCAGCAGCTTATTGACAGCGAACACTGAAGCTTTCTTT. The encoded protein is CASSLLTANTEAFF.

This clone was seen more than once but under ten times. The chain carries TRBV11-3 and TRBJ2-5; TRBD2 matches at 7 bases. Losses at the gene ends were 2 bases for V and 3 bases for J; bases not matched to a gene: 9. The CDR3 has 16 residues. Germline CDR1 reads SGHNT; CDR2 reads YENEEA. This chain's CDR3 is CASSLSVDGLEETQYF. The CDR3 DNA reads as TGTGCCAGCAGCTTAAGCGTGGACGGACTAGAAGAGACCCAGTACTTC. The variable domain in full, with the rest retrieved from reference TRBV11-3 and TRBJ2-5, is EAGVVQSPRYKIIEKKQPVAFWCNPISGHNTLYWYLQNLGQGPELLIRYENEEAVDDSQLPKDRFSAERLKGVDSTLKIQPAELGDSAVYLCASSLSVDGLEETQYFGPGTRLLVL.

This clone has a handful of counts. The rearrangement links TRBV9 to TRBJ2-7; TRBD2 matches at 8 bases. Losses at the gene ends were 0 bases for V and 5 bases for J; bases not matched to a gene: 7. The germline V gene has CDR1 SGDLS and CDR2 YYNGEE. This CDR3 is 15 amino acids long. CDR3 in amino acids: CASSVAGGPLHEQYF. The CDR3 region has the DNA TGTGCCAGCAGCGTAGCGGGGGGGCCTTTACACGAGCAGTACTTC.

This clone has only a few counts. The rearrangement uses TRBV19 and TRBJ2-1; 7 positions agree with TRBD2. Losses at the gene ends were 1 base for V and 9 bases for J; bases not matched to a gene: 6. The CDR3 loop spans 14 amino acids. Germline-derived CDR1 and CDR2 are LNHDA and SQIVND (reference sequence). The DNA of the CDR3 is TGTGCCAGTAGTATAGGCGCGGGGGTCCGTGAGCAGTTCTTC. Translating it yields CASSIGAGVREQFF. The variable domain in full, with the rest retrieved from reference TRBV19 and TRBJ2-1, is DGGITQSPKYLFRKEGQNVTLSCEQNLNHDAMYWYRQDPGQGLRLIYYSQIVNDFQKGDIAEGYSVSREKKESFPLTVTSAQKNPTAFYLCASSIGAGVREQFFGPGTRLTVL.

The genes are TRBV5-1 and TRBJ2-2; TRBD2 is a possible D gene (5 bases). V was cut by 5 bases and J by 1 base, with 9 bases left in between. CDR1 SGHRS and CDR2 YFSETQ come from the germline V gene. This CDR3 region has 14 residues. The CDR3 region has the DNA TGCGCCAGCAGTTTCGAGGGGAACACCGGGGAGCTGTTTTTT. Translation: CASSFEGNTGELFF.

The rearrangement joins TRBV11-3 to TRBJ2-3, with D maybe TRBD2 (5 bases). Germline CDR1 is SGHNT and CDR2 is YENEEA. Trimming removed 4 bases from V and 0 bases from J, with 8 bases in between. This CDR3 comprises 14 residues. The CDR3 sequence: CASSWTSSTDTQYF. The CDR3 bases are TGTGCCAGCAGCTGGACTTCTAGCACAGATACGCAGTATTTT.

The chain recombines TRBV11-3 with TRBJ2-1; 11 bases match TRBD2. Germline V gene data show CDR1 as SGHNT and CDR2 as YENEEA. The V segment lost 3 bases and the J segment 4 bases; nucleotides outside the gene matches: 2. The CDR3 has 15 residues. This CDR3 reads CASSLTSGVYNEQFF. DNA of the CDR3: TGTGCCAGCAGCTTGACTAGCGGGGTTTACAATGAGCAGTTCTTC.

The chain recombines TRBV6-8 with TRBJ2-1; D possibly corresponds to TRBD1 (6 bases). This CDR3 spans 15 amino acids. CDR1 MNHGY and CDR2 SAAAGT come from the germline V gene. V was pared by 6 bases and J by 3 bases, with 15 bases between. The CDR3 coding sequence is TGTGCCAGCAGGCCCCTGGGGGCGAGCTACAATGAGCAGTTCTTC. This encodes CASRPLGASYNEQFF.

As DNA, the CDR3 is TGCGCCAGCAGCTTGGCCCCGCGGGAGGTTCACACCGGGGAGCTGTTTTTT. Its protein is CASSLAPREVHTGELFF. This chain joins TRBV5-1 and TRBJ2-2; 8 bases match TRBD2. The junction had 7 bases not matched to a gene; V was cut back by 0 bases and J by 3 bases. This CDR3 region has 17 residues. CDR1 SGHRS and CDR2 YFSETQ come from the germline V gene.

With regard to this clone: The junction differs from germline at one of its ends, possibly a read error. The chain uses TRBV18 and TRBJ2-7, with 9 bases fitting TRBD1. The CDR3 has 15 residues. CDR1 and CDR2 from the germline V gene are KGHSH and LQKENI. This CDR3 is CASSPSLPGQGDLDF. The CDR3 region has the DNA TGTGCCAGCTCACCATCCCTTCCGGGACAGGGAGACTTGGACTTC.

The chain employs TRBV30 and TRBJ1-6; D not certain. V was pared by 4 bases and J by 5 bases, with 15 bases between. Looked up from germline, CDR1 is GTSNPN and CDR2 is SVGIG (reference sequence). There are 15 residues in the CDR3. CDR3 DNA: TGTGCCTGGACGAAACTGAGCGGGAATAATTCACCCCTCCACTTT. Protein: CAWTKLSGNNSPLHF.

This clone was seen only a few times. V usage is TRBV29-1 and J usage is TRBJ1-6; 8 positions match TRBD1. The V segment lost 6 bases and the J segment 8 bases; nucleotides outside the gene matches: 3. The CDR3 consists of 12 residues. The germline CDR1 and CDR2 sequences are SQVTM and ANQGSEA. The DNA for the CDR3 is TGCAGCGTCAAGACAGGGGATTCACCCCTCCACTTT. Its protein is CSVKTGDSPLHF. The variable domain in full, completed from reference TRBV29-1 and TRBJ1-6, reads SAVISQKPSRDICQRGTSLTIQCQVDSQVTMMFWYRQQPGQSLTLIATANQGSEATYESGFVIDKFPISRPNLTFSTLTVSNMSPEDSSIYLCSVKTGDSPLHFGNGTRLTVT.

This clone came up a few times. The chain uses TRBV10-3 and TRBJ1-3; D remains unclear. Trimming pared 2 bases from V and 0 bases from J, leaving 11 bases between. The germline V gene has CDR1 ENHRY and CDR2 SYGVKD. The CDR3 runs 16 residues. In nucleotides, the CDR3 is TGTGCCATCAGTGAGACTTTGAGTTTCTCTGGAAACACCATATATTTT. It specifies CAISETLSFSGNTIYF.

CDR3 protein: CASSFGTGSSGYGYTF. The CDR3 coding sequence is TGTGCCAGCAGCTTTGGAACAGGCAGTTCGGGCTATGGCTACACCTTC. V is TRBV11-3 and J is TRBJ1-2; D might be TRBD1 (5 bases). The length of the CDR3 is 16 residues. The germline V and J ends were trimmed by 3 bases and 4 bases, with 18 bases remaining between them. Germline loops: CDR1 SGHNT, CDR2 YENEEA.

The chain joins TRBV7-2 to TRBJ2-1; 14 bases match TRBD2. With V trimmed by 5 bases and J by 14 bases, 8 bases remained unmatched. CDR1 SGHTA and CDR2 FQGNSA come from the germline V gene. The CDR3 length is 14 residues. This CDR3 reads CASSQGLAGEGEFF. DNA for the CDR3: TGTGCCAGCAGCCAGGGACTAGCGGGAGAAGGAGAGTTCTTC.

This clone was seen a few times. V gene TRBV6-8 combines with J gene TRBJ1-2, with a weak D call TRBD1 (6 bases). V was pared by 5 bases and J by 4 bases, with 14 bases between. Germline values: CDR1 MNHGY, CDR2 SAAAGT. CDR3 size: 14 residues. CDR3 loop: CASSALQGPYGYTF. In nucleotides, the CDR3 is TGTGCCAGCAGTGCCCTACAGGGCCCCTATGGCTACACCTTC.

The gene calls are TRBV6-8 and TRBJ2-1, with D maybe TRBD2 (7 bases). CDR1 and CDR2 (germline): MNHGY, SAAAGT. The CDR3 length is 14 residues. V lost 5 bases to trimming and J lost 4 bases, with 12 bases between them. CDR3 protein: CASSRGGGYNEQFF. CDR3 coding DNA: TGTGCCAGCAGTAGAGGGGGGGGTTACAATGAGCAGTTCTTC.

This clone came up once. This chain uses TRBV5-1 with TRBJ2-2; TRBD2 aligns across 14 bases. V trimming: 7 bases; J trimming: 4 bases; junction bases outside the gene matches: 9. CDR1 and CDR2 (germline): SGHRS, YFSETQ. The CDR3 runs 17 residues. The CDR3 region is CASLGTSGSRVTGELFF. Here the CDR3 DNA reads TGCGCCAGCCTTGGGACTAGCGGGAGTCGAGTCACCGGGGAGCTGTTTTTT.

This clone was counted only a few times. V and J are TRBV6-8 and TRBJ2-2, with D possibly being TRBD1 (7 bases). The germline gives CDR1 MNHGY, CDR2 SAAAGT. V was shortened by 6 bases and J by 5 bases, with 13 bases between the two germline ends. This CDR3 is built from 14 residues. CDR3 residues: CASREGAETGELFF. DNA of the CDR3: TGTGCCAGCAGGGAGGGGGCTGAGACCGGGGAGCTGTTTTTT.

The V call is TRBV5-1, the J call TRBJ1-1; 11 nucleotides line up with TRBD1. The V gene end was trimmed by 0 bases and the J gene end by 1 base; junction bases not matched to a gene: 2. CDR1 is SGHRS and CDR2 is YFSETQ in the germline V gene. This CDR3 is 16 amino acids long. The CDR3 region has the DNA TGCGCCAGCAGCTTGGCCGGACAGGGGGCGAACACTGAAGCTTTCTTT. Translated: CASSLAGQGANTEAFF.

The count of this clone is one. J is TRBJ2-1 and V is TRBV15; D is perhaps TRBD1 (5 bases). CDR1 and CDR2 from the germline V gene are LNHNV and YYDKDF (reference sequence). CDR3 length: 16 residues. The germline V and J ends were trimmed by 0 bases and 2 bases, with 11 bases remaining between them. The CDR3 loop is CATSRDLGRAYNEQFF. The CDR3 DNA reads TGTGCCACCAGCAGAGATCTGGGCAGGGCCTACAATGAGCAGTTCTTC.

J is TRBJ1-2 and V is TRBV5-1, with TRBD1 identical over 8 bases. Germline V lookup: CDR1 SGHRS, CDR2 YFSETQ. The CDR3 covers 17 residues. After removal of 7 bases from V and 7 bases from J, the junction contained 21 bases not matched to a gene. The CDR3 protein is CASGSRGQGGGLSGYTF. The CDR3 bases are TGCGCCAGCGGGAGCCGAGGACAGGGCGGGGGGCTATCTGGCTACACCTTC.

The chain links TRBV15 to TRBJ2-5; TRBD2 aligns across 9 bases. Unmatched junction bases numbered 5, after V lost 1 base and J lost 5 bases. Per the germline V gene, CDR1 is LNHNV and CDR2 is YYDKDF (reference sequence). The length of the CDR3 is 15 residues. CDR3 nucleotide sequence: TGTGCCACCAGCAGAGTAGCGGGGGCGGCGGAGACCCAGTACTTC. Its protein is CATSRVAGAAETQYF.

This clone rates as medium-sized. At one of its ends the junction is not consistent with the germline gene, which may arise from a read error. This sequence joins TRBV6-8 and TRBJ2-1, with D possibly being TRBD1 (6 bases). The CDR3 loop spans 15 amino acids. Germline V lookup: CDR1 MNHGY, CDR2 SAAAGT. This CDR3 is CAISASGQQYNEQFF. The CDR3 nucleotides are TGTGCCATCAGTGCCTCTGGACAGCAATACAATGAGCAGTTCTTC.

This clone counts as medium-sized. The V call is TRBV11-3, the J call TRBJ2-7; maybe TRBD1 (6 bases). Germline values: CDR1 SGHNT, CDR2 YENEEA. The length of the CDR3 is 15 residues. Trimming left V 5 bases short and J 0 bases short, with 14 bases between. CDR3 in amino acids: CASSHYRDLSYEQYF. The CDR3 DNA reads as TGTGCCAGCAGCCACTACAGGGATCTCTCCTACGAGCAGTACTTC. Drawing the rest from reference TRBV11-3 and TRBJ2-7, the complete variable domain is EAGVVQSPRYKIIEKKQPVAFWCNPISGHNTLYWYLQNLGQGPELLIRYENEEAVDDSQLPKDRFSAERLKGVDSTLKIQPAELGDSAVYLCASSHYRDLSYEQYFGPGTRLTVT.

This clone was picked up a small number of times. The chain links TRBV9 to TRBJ2-7, with a weak D call TRBD2 (6 bases). Germline V CDR1 and CDR2: SGDLS, YYNGEE. Trimming took off 0 bases at V and 4 bases at J, with 17 bases between the two ends. The CDR3 is 16 residues long. This CDR3 is CASSVGYGGMWYEQYF. The CDR3 DNA is TGTGCCAGCAGCGTAGGATACGGCGGGATGTGGTACGAGCAGTACTTC.